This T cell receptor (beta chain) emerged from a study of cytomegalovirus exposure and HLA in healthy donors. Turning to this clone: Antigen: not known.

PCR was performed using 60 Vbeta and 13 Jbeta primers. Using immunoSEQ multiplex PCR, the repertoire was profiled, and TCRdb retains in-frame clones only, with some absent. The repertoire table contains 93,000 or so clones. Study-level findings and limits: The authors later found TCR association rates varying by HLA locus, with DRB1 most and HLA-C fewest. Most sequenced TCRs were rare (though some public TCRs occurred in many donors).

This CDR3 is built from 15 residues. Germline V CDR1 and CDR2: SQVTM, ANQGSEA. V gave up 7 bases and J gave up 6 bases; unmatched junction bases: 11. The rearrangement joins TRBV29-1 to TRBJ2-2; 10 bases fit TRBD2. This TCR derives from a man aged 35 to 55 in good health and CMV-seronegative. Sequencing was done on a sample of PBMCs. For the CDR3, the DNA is TGCAGCGCCGTAGCGGGAGGCCCACTTTCCGGGGAGCTGTTTTTT. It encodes CSAVAGGPLSGELFF.